These T cell receptor beta chains were read from a single sample in a study of response to subunit inactivated influenza vaccine. TCRdb reprocessed the RT-PCR reads via MiXCR and lists one record per CDR3 protein. Here the sample spans more than 450,000 distinct CDR3 sequences, 12% being singletons. The sequenced sample was PBMCs from blood, obtained on the day of vaccination. Receptors were obtained from a man aged 45-65 years who received an inactivated influenza vaccine. Each CDR3 is given with its conserved first and last residue. Fields, in order: clone size, D gene, V gene, J gene, CDR3 protein, CDR3 DNA. The D gene is left open where the match is weak. A row's size may be missing; if present it is once, few, many or a size class.

abundance: NA
d_gene: TRBD2
v_gene: TRBV5-6
j_gene: TRBJ2-3
CDR3aa: CASSFAVGRTSGGVTDTQYF
CDR3nt: TGTGCCAGCAGCTTCGCGGTAGGCCGGACTAGCGGGGGGGTCACAGATACGCAGTATTTT

abundance: NA
d_gene: NA
v_gene: TRBV7-2
j_gene: TRBJ2-7
CDR3aa: CASSLSRLSYEQYF
CDR3nt: TGTGCCAGCAGCTTAAGCCGGCTATCCTACGAGCAGTACTTC

abundance: NA
d_gene: NA
v_gene: TRBV3-1
j_gene: TRBJ2-7
CDR3aa: CASSQVRHEQYF
CDR3nt: TGTGCCAGCAGCCAAGTCCGGCACGAGCAGTACTTC

abundance: NA
d_gene: NA
v_gene: TRBV24-1
j_gene: TRBJ2-5
CDR3aa: CATSPGRQRETQYF
CDR3nt: TGTGCCACCAGCCCGGGGCGCCAAAGGGAGACCCAGTACTTC

abundance: few
d_gene: NA
v_gene: TRBV20-1
j_gene: TRBJ1-1
CDR3aa: CSAPNEGAEAFF
CDR3nt: TGCAGTGCCCCAAACGAGGGAGCCGAAGCTTTCTTT

abundance: NA
d_gene: NA
v_gene: TRBV9
j_gene: TRBJ2-4
CDR3aa: CASSVGVSSKNIQYF
CDR3nt: TGTGCCAGCAGCGTGGGAGTTTCCTCGAAAAACATTCAGTACTTC

abundance: few
d_gene: NA
v_gene: TRBV12-3/TRBV12-4
j_gene: TRBJ1-1
CDR3aa: CASRPDSFNTEAFF
CDR3nt: TGTGCCAGCAGACCTGACAGTTTTAACACTGAAGCTTTCTTT

abundance: NA
d_gene: NA
v_gene: TRBV4-3
j_gene: TRBJ2-2
CDR3aa: CASSSLYTGELFF
CDR3nt: TGCGCCAGCAGCTCTCTCTACACCGGGGAGCTGTTTTTT

abundance: NA
d_gene: TRBD1
v_gene: TRBV11-3
j_gene: TRBJ2-5
CDR3aa: CASSSGTGGETQYF
CDR3nt: TGTGCCAGCAGCAGTGGGACAGGGGGAGAGACCCAGTACTTC

abundance: NA
d_gene: TRBD2
v_gene: TRBV20-1
j_gene: TRBJ2-3
CDR3aa: CSASASGSTDTQYF
CDR3nt: TGCAGTGCTAGTGCTAGCGGCTCCACAGATACGCAGTATTTT

abundance: many
d_gene: TRBD2
v_gene: TRBV7-2
j_gene: TRBJ2-1
CDR3aa: CASSLASRFLAGVVNEQFF
CDR3nt: TGTGCCAGCAGCTTAGCGTCCCGTTTCCTAGCGGGAGTAGTTAATGAGCAGTTCTTC

abundance: NA
d_gene: NA
v_gene: TRBV11-2
j_gene: TRBJ2-5
CDR3aa: CASSLDLGDTEETQYF
CDR3nt: TGTGCCAGCAGCTTAGATCTAGGGGACACAGAAGAGACCCAGTACTTC

abundance: few
d_gene: NA
v_gene: TRBV6-2/TRBV6-3
j_gene: TRBJ2-5
CDR3aa: CASSYSGKTQYF
CDR3nt: TGTGCCAGCAGTTACTCTGGAAAGACCCAGTACTTC

abundance: many
d_gene: TRBD1
v_gene: TRBV5-1
j_gene: TRBJ2-7
CDR3aa: CASSPRTGGIYEQYF
CDR3nt: TGCGCCAGCAGCCCGCGGACAGGGGGAATTTACGAGCAGTACTTC

abundance: few
d_gene: NA
v_gene: TRBV15
j_gene: TRBJ2-3
CDR3aa: CATSSANRTQYF
CDR3nt: TGTGCCACCAGCAGTGCTAACAGGACGCAGTATTTT

abundance: few
d_gene: NA
v_gene: TRBV30
j_gene: TRBJ2-1
CDR3aa: CAWSVVFHNEQFF
CDR3nt: TGTGCCTGGAGTGTGGTCTTCCACAATGAGCAGTTCTTC

abundance: few
d_gene: NA
v_gene: TRBV20-1
j_gene: TRBJ1-1
CDR3aa: CSARDGQGNTEAFF
CDR3nt: TGCAGTGCTAGAGATGGGCAGGGGAACACTGAAGCTTTCTTT

abundance: NA
d_gene: TRBD1
v_gene: TRBV18
j_gene: TRBJ1-4
CDR3aa: CASSPGGQPTNEKLFF
CDR3nt: TGTGCCAGCTCACCAGGGGGACAGCCAACTAATGAAAAACTGTTTTTT

abundance: few
d_gene: NA
v_gene: TRBV4-1
j_gene: TRBJ2-7
CDR3aa: CASSQVRESYEQYF
CDR3nt: TGCGCCAGCAGCCAAGTTAGAGAATCCTACGAGCAGTACTTC

abundance: few
d_gene: NA
v_gene: TRBV5-1
j_gene: TRBJ2-7
CDR3aa: CASSLTGSPYEQYF
CDR3nt: TGCGCCAGCAGCTTGACAGGATCCCCCTACGAGCAGTACTTC

abundance: many
d_gene: NA
v_gene: TRBV29-1
j_gene: TRBJ2-1
CDR3aa: CSVEGGVYNEQFF
CDR3nt: TGCAGCGTTGAAGGGGGAGTATACAATGAGCAGTTCTTC

abundance: NA
d_gene: NA
v_gene: TRBV7-2
j_gene: TRBJ1-1
CDR3aa: CASSWSRRDTEAFF
CDR3nt: TGTGCCAGCAGCTGGAGCAGACGGGACACTGAAGCTTTCTTT

abundance: NA
d_gene: NA
v_gene: TRBV6-2/TRBV6-3
j_gene: TRBJ2-3
CDR3aa: CASSYSISSRFLDTQYF
CDR3nt: TGTGCCAGCAGTTACTCGATCTCTTCTCGGTTTCTCGATACGCAGTATTTT

abundance: NA
d_gene: NA
v_gene: TRBV29-1
j_gene: TRBJ2-1
CDR3aa: CSVERAGARNEQFF
CDR3nt: TGCAGCGTTGAAAGGGCGGGGGCCCGCAATGAGCAGTTCTTC

abundance: NA
d_gene: NA
v_gene: TRBV2
j_gene: TRBJ1-6
CDR3aa: CASSDRVSSPLHF
CDR3nt: TGTGCCAGCAGTGACAGGGTTTCTTCACCCCTCCACTTT

abundance: many
d_gene: TRBD1
v_gene: TRBV4-1
j_gene: TRBJ1-1
CDR3aa: CASSHRIATGRSTEAFF
CDR3nt: TGCGCCAGCAGCCACCGAATTGCGACAGGGCGTAGCACTGAAGCTTTCTTT

abundance: few
d_gene: NA
v_gene: TRBV20-1
j_gene: TRBJ2-3
CDR3aa: CSAIGTSGDTQYF
CDR3nt: TGCAGTGCCATCGGGACTTCAGGAGATACGCAGTATTTT

abundance: NA
d_gene: NA
v_gene: TRBV7-2
j_gene: TRBJ2-7
CDR3aa: CASSLVTWREQYF
CDR3nt: TGTGCCAGCAGCCTAGTAACTTGGCGCGAGCAGTACTTC

abundance: NA
d_gene: TRBD2
v_gene: TRBV4-3
j_gene: TRBJ2-7
CDR3aa: CASSPYTGGNYEQYF
CDR3nt: TGCGCCAGCAGCCCATACACGGGGGGGAACTACGAGCAGTACTTC